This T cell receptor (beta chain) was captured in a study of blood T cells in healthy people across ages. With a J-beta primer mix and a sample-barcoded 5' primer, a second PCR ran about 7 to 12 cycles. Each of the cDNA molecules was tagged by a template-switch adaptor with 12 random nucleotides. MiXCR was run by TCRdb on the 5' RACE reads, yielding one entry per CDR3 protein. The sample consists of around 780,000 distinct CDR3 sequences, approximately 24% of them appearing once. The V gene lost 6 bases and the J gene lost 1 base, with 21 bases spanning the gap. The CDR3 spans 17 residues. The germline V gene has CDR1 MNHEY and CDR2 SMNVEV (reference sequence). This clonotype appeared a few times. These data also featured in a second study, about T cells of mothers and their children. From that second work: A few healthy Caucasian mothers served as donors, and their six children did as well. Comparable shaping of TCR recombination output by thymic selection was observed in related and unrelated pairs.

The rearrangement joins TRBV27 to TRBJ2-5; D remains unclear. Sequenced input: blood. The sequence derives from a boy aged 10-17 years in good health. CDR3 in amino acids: CASSQTLELAFQETQYF. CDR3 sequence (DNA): TGTGCCAGCAGCCAGACTCTGGAACTCGCCTTCCAAGAGACCCAGTACTTC.